This T cell receptor (beta chain) comes out of a study of cytomegalovirus exposure and HLA in healthy donors. Study-level information: In a later analysis, it was reported that the 120 validation repertoires had been produced on the same platform as the roughly 700 repertoires belonging to the first cohort.

The study's findings and limits: For cytomegalovirus status, the classifier reportedly gave diagnoses with high specificity and sensitivity. CMV antigen specificity was confirmed in vitro for a few CMV-associated chains. Associated with cytomegalovirus, according to the listing, were 164 TCR beta chains.

As regards this clone: Its cognate antigen is unknown.

TCRdb's copy holds only in-frame clones and misses some; the assay was immunoSEQ multiplex PCR. The data contain about 73,000 clones, roughly 90% of them singletons. Sequencing used PBMCs. The receptor's source is a woman aged 18-35 years in good health and CMV-seropositive.

Here the CDR3 reads CASSRTRQGAGYGYTF. CDR3 DNA: TGTGCCAGCAGCCGGACCCGACAGGGGGCTGGCTATGGCTACACCTTC. The chain couples TRBV14 to TRBJ1-2; 10 bases align to TRBD1. Germline CDR1 is SGHDN and CDR2 is FVKESK. CDR3 length: 16 amino acids. Losses at the gene ends were 4 bases for V and 4 bases for J; bases not matched to a gene: 9.